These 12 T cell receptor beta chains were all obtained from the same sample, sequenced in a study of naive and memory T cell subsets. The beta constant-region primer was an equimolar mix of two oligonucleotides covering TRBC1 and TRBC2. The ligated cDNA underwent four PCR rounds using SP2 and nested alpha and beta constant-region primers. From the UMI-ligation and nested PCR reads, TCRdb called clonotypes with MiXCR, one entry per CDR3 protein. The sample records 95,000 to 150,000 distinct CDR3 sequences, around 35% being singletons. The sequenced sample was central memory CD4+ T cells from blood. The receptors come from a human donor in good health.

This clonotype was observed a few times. CDR3 in DNA: TGTGCCAGCAGCAGGGACAGGGGGACGGAAAAACTGTTTTTT. Encoded protein: CASSRDRGTEKLFF. V is TRBV7-2 and J is TRBJ1-4, with 11 bases fitting TRBD1. The CDR3 runs 14 residues. With 5 bases clipped from V and 8 bases from J, the junction kept 4 bases outside the gene matches. Per the germline V gene, CDR1 is SGHTA and CDR2 is FQGNSA.

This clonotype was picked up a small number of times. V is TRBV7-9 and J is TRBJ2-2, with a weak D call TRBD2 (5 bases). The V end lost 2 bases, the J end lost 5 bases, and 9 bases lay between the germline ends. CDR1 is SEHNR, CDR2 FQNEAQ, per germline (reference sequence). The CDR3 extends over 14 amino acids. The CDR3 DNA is TGTGCCAGCAGCTTAATGGGAGCAACCGGGGAGCTGTTTTTT. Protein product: CASSLMGATGELFF.

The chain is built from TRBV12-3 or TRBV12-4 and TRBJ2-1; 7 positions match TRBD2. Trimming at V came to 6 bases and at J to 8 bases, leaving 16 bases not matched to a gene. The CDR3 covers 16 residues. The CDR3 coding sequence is TGTGCCAGCAGCACGGCCAGCTTGGGACGGGGGGATGAGCAGTTCTTC. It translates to CASSTASLGRGDEQFF.

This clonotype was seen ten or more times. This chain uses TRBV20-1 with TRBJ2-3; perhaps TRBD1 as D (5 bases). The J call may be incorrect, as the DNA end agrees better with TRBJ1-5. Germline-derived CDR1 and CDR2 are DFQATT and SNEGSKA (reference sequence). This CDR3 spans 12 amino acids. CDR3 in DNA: TGCAGCACCCAGCGGGGGAGCGATACGCAGCATTTT. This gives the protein CSTQRGSDTQHF.

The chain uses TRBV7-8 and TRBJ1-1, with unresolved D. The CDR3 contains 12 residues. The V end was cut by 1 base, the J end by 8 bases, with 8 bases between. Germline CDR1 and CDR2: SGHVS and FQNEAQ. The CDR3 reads CASSLVRTEAFF. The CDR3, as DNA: TGTGCCAGCAGCTTAGTTCGTACCGAAGCTTTCTTT.

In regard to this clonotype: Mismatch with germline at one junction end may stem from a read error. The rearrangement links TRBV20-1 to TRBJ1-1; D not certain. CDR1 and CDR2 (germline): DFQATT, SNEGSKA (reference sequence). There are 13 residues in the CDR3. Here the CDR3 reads CSSREGGRTEAFF. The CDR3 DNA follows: TGCAGTTCTAGGGAGGGTGGCCGCACTGAAGCTTTCTTT.

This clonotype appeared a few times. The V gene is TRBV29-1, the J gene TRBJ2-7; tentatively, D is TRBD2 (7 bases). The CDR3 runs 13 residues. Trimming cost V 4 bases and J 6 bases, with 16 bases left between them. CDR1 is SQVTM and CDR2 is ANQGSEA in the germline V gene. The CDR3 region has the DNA TGCAGCGTTGGAGGGAGGGGGTTGCTCGAGCAGTACTTC. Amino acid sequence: CSVGGRGLLEQYF.

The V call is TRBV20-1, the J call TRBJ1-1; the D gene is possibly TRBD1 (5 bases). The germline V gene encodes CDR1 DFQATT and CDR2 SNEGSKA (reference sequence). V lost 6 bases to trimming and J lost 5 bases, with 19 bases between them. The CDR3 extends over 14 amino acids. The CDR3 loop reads CSAEEGLLGTEAFF. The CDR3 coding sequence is TGCAGTGCGGAAGAGGGACTGCTGGGGACTGAAGCTTTCTTT.

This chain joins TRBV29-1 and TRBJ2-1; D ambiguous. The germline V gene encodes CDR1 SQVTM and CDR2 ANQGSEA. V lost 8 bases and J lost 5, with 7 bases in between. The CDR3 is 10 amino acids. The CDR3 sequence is CSSSNNEQFF. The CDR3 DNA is TGCAGCTCAAGTAACAATGAGCAGTTCTTC.

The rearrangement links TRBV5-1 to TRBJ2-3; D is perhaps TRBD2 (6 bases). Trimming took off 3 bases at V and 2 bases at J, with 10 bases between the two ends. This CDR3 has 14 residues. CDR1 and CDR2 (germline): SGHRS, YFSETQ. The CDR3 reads CASSSGLDTDTQYF. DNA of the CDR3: TGCGCCAGCAGCTCGGGACTTGACACAGATACGCAGTATTTT.

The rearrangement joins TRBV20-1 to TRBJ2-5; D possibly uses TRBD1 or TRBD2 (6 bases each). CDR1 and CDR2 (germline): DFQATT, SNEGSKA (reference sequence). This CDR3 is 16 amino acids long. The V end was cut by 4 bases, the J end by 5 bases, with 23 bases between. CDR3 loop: CSATPWGAGLGETQYF. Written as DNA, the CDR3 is TGCAGTGCTACCCCCTGGGGGGCAGGGTTGGGGGAGACCCAGTACTTC.

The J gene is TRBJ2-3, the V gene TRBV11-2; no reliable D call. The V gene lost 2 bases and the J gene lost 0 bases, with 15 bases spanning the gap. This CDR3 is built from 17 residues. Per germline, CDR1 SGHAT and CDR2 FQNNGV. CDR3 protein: CASSLFPFTTSTDTQYF. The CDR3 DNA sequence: TGTGCCAGCAGCTTATTCCCTTTCACGACTAGCACAGATACGCAGTATTTT.